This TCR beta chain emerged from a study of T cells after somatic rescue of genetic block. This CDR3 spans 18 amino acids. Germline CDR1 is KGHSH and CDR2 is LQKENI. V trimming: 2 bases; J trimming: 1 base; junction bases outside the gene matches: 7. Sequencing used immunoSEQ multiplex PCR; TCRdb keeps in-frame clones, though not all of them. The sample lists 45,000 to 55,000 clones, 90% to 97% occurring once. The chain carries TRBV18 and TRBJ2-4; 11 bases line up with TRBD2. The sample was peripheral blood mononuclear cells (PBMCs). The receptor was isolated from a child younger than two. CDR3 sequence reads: CASSPFLAGGAAKNIQYF. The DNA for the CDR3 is TGTGCCAGCTCACCATTCCTAGCGGGAGGTGCGGCCAAAAACATTCAGTACTTC.